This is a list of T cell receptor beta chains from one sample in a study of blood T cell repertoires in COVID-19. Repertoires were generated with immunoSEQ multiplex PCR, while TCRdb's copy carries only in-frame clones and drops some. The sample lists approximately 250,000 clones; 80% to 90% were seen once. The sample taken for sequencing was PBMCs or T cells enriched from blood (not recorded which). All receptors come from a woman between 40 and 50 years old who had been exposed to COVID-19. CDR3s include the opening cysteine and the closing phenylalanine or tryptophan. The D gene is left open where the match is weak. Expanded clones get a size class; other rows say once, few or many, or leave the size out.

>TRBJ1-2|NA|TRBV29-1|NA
CSAPGRYGYTF
TGCAGCGCTCCAGGGCGGTATGGCTACACCTTC
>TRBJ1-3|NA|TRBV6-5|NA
CASSPSGYSGNTIYF
TGTGCCAGCAGTCCCTCGGGGTACTCTGGAAACACCATATATTTT
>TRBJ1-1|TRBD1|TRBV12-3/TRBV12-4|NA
CASSQGAHPEAFF
TGTGCCAGCAGTCAGGGGGCGCACCCTGAAGCTTTCTTT
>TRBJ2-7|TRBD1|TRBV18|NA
CASSPTDRGLHEQYF
TGTGCCAGCTCACCCACGGACAGGGGGCTCCACGAGCAGTACTTC
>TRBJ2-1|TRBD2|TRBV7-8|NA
CASSFPSGRAAYNEQFF
TGTGCCAGCAGCTTTCCTAGCGGGAGGGCAGCCTACAATGAGCAGTTCTTC
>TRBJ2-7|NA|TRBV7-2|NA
CASSFLTDYEQYF
TGTGCCAGCAGCTTCCTCACAGACTACGAGCAGTACTTC
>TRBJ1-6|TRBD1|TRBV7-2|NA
CASSPNNRGLGSPLHF
TGTGCCAGCAGCCCAAACAACAGGGGGCTGGGTTCACCCCTCCACTTT
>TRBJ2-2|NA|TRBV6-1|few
CASSVYAGFNTGELFF
TGTGCCAGCAGTGTATATGCCGGTTTCAACACCGGGGAGCTGTTTTTT
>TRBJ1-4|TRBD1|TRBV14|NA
CASSRTGTGGDELFF
TGTGCCAGCAGCCGCACTGGGACAGGGGGGGACGAACTGTTTTTT
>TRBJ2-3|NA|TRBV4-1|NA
CASSQEGPPGAATDTQYF
TGCGCCAGCAGCCAAGAGGGGCCCCCTGGGGCGGCCACAGATACGCAGTATTTT
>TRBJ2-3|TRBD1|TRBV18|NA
CASSPGQASGQYF
TGTGCCAGCTCACCAGGACAGGCCAGTGGGCAGTATTTT
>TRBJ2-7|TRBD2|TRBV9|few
CASSVPGLAGTLSYEQYF
TGTGCCAGCAGCGTTCCGGGACTAGCGGGAACTCTCTCCTACGAGCAGTACTTC
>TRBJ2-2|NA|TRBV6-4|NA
CASSEEQGNTGELFF
TGTGCCAGCAGTGAGGAGCAGGGGAACACCGGGGAGCTGTTTTTT
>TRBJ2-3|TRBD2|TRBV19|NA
CASSIGLAGGPSDTQYF
TGTGCCAGTAGTATAGGGCTCGCGGGAGGGCCGTCGGACACGCAGTATTTT
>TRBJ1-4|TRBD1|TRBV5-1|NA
CASSLDRGGSTNEKLFF
TGTGCCAGCAGCTTGGACAGGGGTGGCTCAACTAATGAAAAACTGTTTTTT
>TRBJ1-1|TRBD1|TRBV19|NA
CASSSTGGHTEAFF
TGTGCCAGTAGTAGTACAGGGGGGCACACTGAAGCTTTCTTT